This T cell receptor (beta chain) was sequenced during a study of blood T cell repertoires in COVID-19. Study in general: Samples of COVID-19 (acute and convalescent) were obtained from the United States, Italy and Spain.

Only in-frame clones appear in the TCRdb table, and some are missing; sequencing was by immunoSEQ multiplex PCR. Seen here are 430,000 or so clones, 70% to 90% observed once, and the top ten hold approximately 1.5%. Allocation to cohorts depended on clinical history reported by the participants. Germline assignment: CDR1 SGHAT and CDR2 FQNNGV. This CDR3 has 14 amino acids. V lost 2 bases to trimming and J lost 3 bases, with 8 bases between them. The sample was PBMCs or T cells enriched from blood (not recorded which). The clonotype comes from a woman between 18 and 29 years old who had been exposed to COVID-19. The chain links TRBV11-2 to TRBJ1-3; D is ambiguous. The CDR3: CASSLMGGGNTIYF. CDR3 DNA sequence: TGTGCCAGCAGCTTAATGGGAGGTGGAAACACCATATATTTT.